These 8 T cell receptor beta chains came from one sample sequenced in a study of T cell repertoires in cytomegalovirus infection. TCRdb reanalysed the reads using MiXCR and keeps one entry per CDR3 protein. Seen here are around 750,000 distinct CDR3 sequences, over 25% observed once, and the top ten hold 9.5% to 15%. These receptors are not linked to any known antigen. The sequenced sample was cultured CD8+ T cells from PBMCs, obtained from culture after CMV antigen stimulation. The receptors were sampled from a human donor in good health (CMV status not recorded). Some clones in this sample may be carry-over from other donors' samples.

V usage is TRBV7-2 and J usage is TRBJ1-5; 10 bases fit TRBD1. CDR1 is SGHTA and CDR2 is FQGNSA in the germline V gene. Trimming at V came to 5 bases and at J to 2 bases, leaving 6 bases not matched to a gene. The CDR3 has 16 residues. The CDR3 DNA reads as TGTGCCAGCAGCGCCAGGGACAGGGGTGGCAATCAGCCCCAGCATTTT. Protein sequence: CASSARDRGGNQPQHF.

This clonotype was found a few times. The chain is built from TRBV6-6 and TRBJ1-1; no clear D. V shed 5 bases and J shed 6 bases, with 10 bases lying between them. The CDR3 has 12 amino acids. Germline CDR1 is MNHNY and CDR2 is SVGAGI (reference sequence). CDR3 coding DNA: TGTGCCAGCAGTGAAGGGTGGCCTGAAGCTTTCTTT. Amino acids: CASSEGWPEAFF.

CDR3: CASSQGQRIDGYTF. The DNA of the CDR3 is TGTGCCAGCAGCCAGGGACAGCGGATCGACGGCTACACCTTC. V usage is TRBV28 and J usage is TRBJ1-2, with 7 bases fitting TRBD1. There are 14 residues in the CDR3. After removal of 6 bases from V and 8 bases from J, the junction contained 12 bases not matched to a gene. CDR1 is MDHEN and CDR2 is SYDVKM in the germline V gene.

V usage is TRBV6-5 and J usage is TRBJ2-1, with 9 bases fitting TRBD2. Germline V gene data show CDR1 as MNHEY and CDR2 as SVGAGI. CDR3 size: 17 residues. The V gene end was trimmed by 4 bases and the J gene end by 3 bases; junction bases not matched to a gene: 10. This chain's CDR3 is CASSFSLAGLVYNEQFF. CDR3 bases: TGTGCCAGCAGTTTCAGTCTAGCGGGGTTGGTCTACAATGAGCAGTTCTTC.

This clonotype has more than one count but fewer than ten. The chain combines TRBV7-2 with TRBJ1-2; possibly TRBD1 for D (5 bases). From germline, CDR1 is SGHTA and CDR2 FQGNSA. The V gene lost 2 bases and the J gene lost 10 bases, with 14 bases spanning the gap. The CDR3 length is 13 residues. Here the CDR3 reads CASSLPRESDYTF. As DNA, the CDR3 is TGTGCCAGCAGCTTACCCAGGGAAAGTGACTACACCTTC.

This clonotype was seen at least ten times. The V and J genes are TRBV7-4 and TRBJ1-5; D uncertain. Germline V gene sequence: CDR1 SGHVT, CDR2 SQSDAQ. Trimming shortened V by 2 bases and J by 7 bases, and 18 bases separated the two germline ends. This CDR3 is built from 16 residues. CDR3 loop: CASSLLYSTTGQPQHF. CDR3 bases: TGTGCCAGCAGCTTACTGTACAGTACTACTGGACAGCCCCAGCATTTT. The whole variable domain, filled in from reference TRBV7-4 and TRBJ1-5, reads GAGVSQSPRYKVAKRGRDVALRCDSISGHVTLYWYRQTLGQGSEVLTYSQSDAQRDKSGRPSGRFSAERPERSVSTLKIQRTEQGDSAVYLCASSLLYSTTGQPQHFGDGTRLSIL.

CDR3 amino acids: CSGLSRGREKALVEQFF. Written as DNA, the CDR3 is TGCAGTGGCCTATCACGAGGTCGGGAAAAAGCCCTGGTTGAGCAGTTCTTC. V and J are TRBV20-1 and TRBJ2-1, with D perhaps TRBD2 (5 bases). Germline V gene lookup returns CDR1 DFQATT and CDR2 SNEGSKA (reference sequence). V lost 7 bases and J 9 bases, leaving 31 bases between the germline ends. The CDR3 extends over 17 amino acids.

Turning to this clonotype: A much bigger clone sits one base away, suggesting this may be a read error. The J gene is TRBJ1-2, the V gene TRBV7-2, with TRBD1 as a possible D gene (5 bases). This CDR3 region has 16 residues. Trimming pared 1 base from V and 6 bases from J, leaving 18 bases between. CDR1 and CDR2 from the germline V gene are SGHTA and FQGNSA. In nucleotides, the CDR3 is TGTGCCAGCAGCTTAGTGCTCTCGGGGGATGTGAATGGCTACACCTTC. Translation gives CASSLVLSGDVNGYTF.